These 18 T cell receptor beta chains came from one sample sequenced in a study of T cell responses to AZD1222 COVID-19 vaccine. Profiling relied on immunoSEQ multiplex PCR, and the TCRdb table lists in-frame clones only, not all of them. The sample has 110,000 or so clones; about 88% are singletons. The source material was peripheral blood, sampled on day 0 of AZD1222 vaccination. Receptor source: an adult in good health.

This clone has just one count. The chain links TRBV5-5 to TRBJ1-1; D gene uncertain. CDR3 length: 12 amino acids. In germline, CDR1 is SGHKS, CDR2 YYEKEE (reference sequence). Trimming left V 2 bases short and J 5 bases short, with 7 bases between. The CDR3 protein is CASSLGRTEAFF. As DNA, the CDR3 is TGTGCCAGCAGCTTAGGACGAACTGAAGCTTTCTTT.

This clone was counted between two and nine times. The V gene is TRBV4-3, the J gene TRBJ1-4; TRBD1 is a possible D gene (5 bases). The V gene's germline CDR1 is LGHNA and CDR2 YSLEER. CDR3 length equals 16 residues. The V gene lost 0 bases and the J gene lost 3 bases, with 11 bases spanning the gap. CDR3 bases: TGCGCCAGCAGCCAAGATCAGACGGGACCTAATGAAAAACTGTTTTTT. This codes for CASSQDQTGPNEKLFF.

The chain combines TRBV7-8 with TRBJ2-2, with D perhaps given as TRBD1 or TRBD2 (6 bases each). The CDR3 covers 14 residues. The V end was cut by 0 bases, the J end by 6 bases, with 8 bases between. CDR1 and CDR2 (germline): SGHVS, FQNEAQ. CDR3 amino acids: CASSLARGAGELFF. The CDR3 region has the DNA TGTGCCAGCAGCTTAGCGAGGGGGGCCGGGGAGCTGTTTTTT.

The rearrangement links TRBV6-5 to TRBJ1-6; D is uncertain. The ends were cut back, 6 bases at V and 9 bases at J, with 15 bases in the middle. Germline CDR1 is MNHEY and CDR2 is SVGAGI. This CDR3 contains 14 residues. For the CDR3, the DNA is TGTGCCAGCAGACAAAATCCCTCTTTTTCACCCCTCCACTTT. It yields the protein CASRQNPSFSPLHF.

This rearrangement joins TRBV5-1 to TRBJ2-7, with 9 bases identical to TRBD1. The CDR3 length is 15 residues. The germline V gene encodes CDR1 SGHRS and CDR2 YFSETQ. V was clipped by 2 bases and J by 5 bases; unmatched bases: 8. The CDR3 protein is CASSFPGTGRNEQYF. DNA of the CDR3: TGCGCCAGCAGCTTCCCCGGGACAGGGAGGAACGAGCAGTACTTC.

This sequence joins TRBV30 and TRBJ1-5; 7 bases map to TRBD1. J was trimmed by 6 bases and V by 6 bases; bases with no gene match: 8. The CDR3 has 13 amino acids. CDR1 and CDR2 from the germline V gene are GTSNPN and SVGIG (reference sequence). In nucleotides, the CDR3 is TGTGCCTGCAAAACAGGGGCAGGTCAGCCCCAGCATTTT. Its protein is CACKTGAGQPQHF.

There are a few counts of this clone. This chain uses TRBV11-2 with TRBJ2-2; D unclear. This CDR3 has 16 residues. CDR1 and CDR2 (germline): SGHAT, FQNNGV. V was trimmed by 3 bases and J by 4 bases, leaving 15 bases between them. CDR3 protein: CASSFQLGRSTGELFF. The CDR3 coding sequence is TGTGCCAGCAGCTTCCAACTCGGCCGATCCACCGGGGAGCTGTTTTTT.

This chain links TRBV19 with TRBJ1-2; D is undetermined. The germline V gene has CDR1 LNHDA and CDR2 SQIVND (reference sequence). Trimming removed 6 bases at V and 2 bases at J, with 7 bases between. This CDR3 is 12 amino acids long. CDR3 sequence (DNA): TGTGCCAGTAGGCCAGCCAACTATGGCTACACCTTC. Protein product: CASRPANYGYTF.

The gene calls are TRBV7-2 and TRBJ1-4; D is perhaps TRBD1 (5 bases). This CDR3 has 15 residues. V was shortened by 4 bases and J by 5 bases, with 14 bases between the two germline ends. From germline, CDR1 is SGHTA and CDR2 FQGNSA. The CDR3 loop is CASSSEGGVNEKLFF. CDR3 nucleotide sequence: TGTGCCAGCAGCTCAGAGGGAGGGGTAAATGAAAAACTGTTTTTT.

This chain connects TRBV12-5 to TRBJ1-2; TRBD1 agrees at 11 bases. The J segment lost 8 bases and the V segment lost 5 bases, leaving 10 bases of the junction unmatched. This CDR3 is 15 amino acids long. Germline CDR1 and CDR2: LGHNT and FRNRAP. The CDR3 protein is CASGPGQGASGGYTF. The CDR3 nucleotides read TGTGCTAGTGGTCCCGGACAGGGGGCTTCAGGCGGCTACACCTTC.

The chain joins TRBV5-1 to TRBJ2-5; D may match TRBD1 or TRBD2 (6 bases each). Trimming took 0 bases from V and 1 from J, leaving 10 bases between them. The CDR3 length is 15 residues. Germline values: CDR1 SGHRS, CDR2 YFSETQ. For the CDR3, the DNA is TGCGCCAGCAGCTTGGTCGGGGGCCTCCAAGAGACCCAGTACTTC. This gives the protein CASSLVGGLQETQYF. Looking up the rest from reference TRBV5-1 and TRBJ2-5 gives the full variable domain: KAGVTQTPRYLIKTRGQQVTLSCSPISGHRSVSWYQQTPGQGLQFLFEYFSETQRNKGNFPGRFSGRQFSNSRSEMNVSTLELGDSALYLCASSLVGGLQETQYFGPGTRLLVL.

The chain joins TRBV28 to TRBJ1-2, with D unresolved. There are 12 residues in the CDR3. In germline, CDR1 is MDHEN, CDR2 SYDVKM. Between the trimmed V and J ends, which lost 8 bases and 10 bases, there was a span of 17 bases. The CDR3 sequence: CASAPPARDYTF. CDR3 in DNA: TGTGCCAGCGCCCCACCAGCCCGGGACTACACCTTC.

V and J are TRBV3-1 (or the pseudogene TRBV3-2) and TRBJ1-2; D call uncertain. CDR3 length: 13 amino acids. Between the trimmed V and J ends, which lost 0 bases and 5 bases, there was a span of 7 bases. Germline assignment: CDR1 LGHDT and CDR2 YNNKEL (reference sequence). CDR3 bases: TGTGCCAGCAGCCAAGAGATAGGTTATGGCTACACCTTC. Residues: CASSQEIGYGYTF.

The V and J genes are TRBV27 and TRBJ1-1; a weak D match, TRBD1 (6 bases). CDR3 length equals 15 residues. Trimming stripped 5 bases from V and 1 base from J, with 14 bases between. Germline loops: CDR1 MNHEY, CDR2 SMNVEV (reference sequence). For the CDR3, the DNA is TGTGCCAGCAGTCCCACAGGGTCGACGAACACTGAAGCTTTCTTT. This encodes CASSPTGSTNTEAFF.

The chain employs TRBV20-1 and TRBJ2-7, with D possibly TRBD2 on 6 matching bases. The CDR3 has 15 residues. V was pared by 3 bases and J by 7 bases, with 22 bases between. Germline V gene data show CDR1 as DFQATT and CDR2 as SNEGSKA (reference sequence). The DNA for the CDR3 is TGCAGTGCTAGTCCTCCGGGACTCCAATCACGGGAGCAGTACTTC. The encoded protein is CSASPPGLQSREQYF.

J is TRBJ1-1 and V is TRBV3-1 (or the pseudogene TRBV3-2); no definite D call. This CDR3 region has 14 residues. CDR1 is LGHDT and CDR2 is YNNKEL in the germline V gene (reference sequence). The V gene lost 0 bases and the J gene lost 1 base, with 6 bases spanning the gap. CDR3 residues: CASSQDFGNTEAFF. DNA for the CDR3: TGTGCCAGCAGCCAAGATTTCGGGAACACTGAAGCTTTCTTT.

V gene TRBV19 combines with J gene TRBJ1-2; D might be TRBD1 (6 bases). The CDR3 consists of 13 residues. Germline CDR1 LNHDA, CDR2 SQIVND (reference sequence). With 8 bases removed from V and 6 bases from J, the gap between germline ends came to 16 bases. The CDR3 is CASRQAGTNGYTF. CDR3 in DNA: TGTGCCAGTCGACAGGCTGGGACTAATGGCTACACCTTC.

DNA for the CDR3: TGCGCCAGCAGCCAAGGGGGGACAGCAGCCTACGAGCAGTACTTC. Translating it yields CASSQGGTAAYEQYF. The V gene is TRBV4-3, the J gene TRBJ2-7; 7 bases line up with TRBD1. There are 15 residues in the CDR3. Germline loops: CDR1 LGHNA, CDR2 YSLEER. Trimming removed 1 base from V and 2 bases from J; junction bases left unmatched: 5.